This T cell receptor (beta chain) was profiled in a study of blood T cell repertoires in COVID-19. Trimming removed 2 bases from V and 0 bases from J; junction bases left unmatched: 10. The CDR3 spans 18 residues. Germline V gene sequence: CDR1 MDHEN, CDR2 SYDVKM. Profiled with immunoSEQ multiplex PCR; TCRdb holds only in-frame clones, not every one. The data hold 250,000 to 350,000 clones, with about nine tenths observed a single time. This rearrangement joins TRBV28 to TRBJ1-1; 9 bases line up with TRBD1. The specimen was peripheral blood. This TCR derives from a woman aged 30 to 39 with COVID-19, enrolled during active disease. CDR3 nucleotide sequence: TGTGCCAGCAGTTTAGTCCGGGACAGGGTTCCAGTGAACACTGAAGCTTTCTTT. Amino acid sequence: CASSLVRDRVPVNTEAFF.